What follows describes a single T cell receptor beta chain. Its antigen is still unknown. The data stem from a study of CD8+ T cells in alopecia areata. The CDR3 spans 13 residues. Trimming cost V 5 bases and J 6 bases, with 14 bases left between them. CDR1 and CDR2 from the germline V gene are MDHEN and SYDVKM. Following RNA extraction, reverse transcription yielded cDNA that acted as the sequencing template. Generated by immunoSEQ multiplex PCR, the TCRdb table keeps only in-frame clones and is missing some. The sample has 100,000 to 150,000 clones, approximately 60% seen once. The study's findings and limits: When scalp samples are sequenced, resident alphabeta T cells of normal skin are also captured.

The sample's treatment: oral pan-JAK inhibitor, 5-10 mg twice daily. Researchers took lesional scalp punch biopsies and peripheral blood from people who were alopecia areata patients. The specimen was CD4+ T cells sorted from blood, collected at week 4, from a patient treated with tofacitinib. The sequence was collected from a human donor with alopecia areata. The V and J genes are TRBV28 and TRBJ2-7, with a weak D call TRBD1 (6 bases). The CDR3 coding sequence is TGTGCCAGCAGTACCACAGGGATCGCCGAGCAGTACTTC. Translating it yields CASSTTGIAEQYF.